A single sample is the source of the 27 T cell receptor beta chains below, sequenced in a study of tumor-infiltrating lymphocytes in primary liver carcinoma. It was from around 18-30 mg of unsorted bulk tissue that RNA and DNA were co-extracted. A primer in the constant region served to generate TCR beta cDNA from approximately 500 ng of total RNA. Slightly modified ARM-PCR served as the procedure for the TCR beta libraries. These libraries came from three rounds of nested multiplex PCR. PCR rounds one and two used TRBV1-TRBV30 forward primers with a C-beta reverse primer for roughly 10 cycles each. TCRdb recomputed calls from the multiplex PCR reads with MiXCR, one row per CDR3 protein. The data contain roughly 100,000 distinct CDR3 sequences, roughly 80% of them singletons. The sequenced sample consisted of liver tumor tissue from sampling region 3. Subset denoted: tumor region T3, left-lateral pole. These receptors all come from a middle-aged man with primary liver carcinoma and hepatitis B virus infection.

As concerns this clonotype: This likely comes from a read error, as the CDR3 has no conserved phenylalanine or tryptophan at its end. It is unclear where the CDR3 begins or ends on the DNA, so no DNA is shown, and the CDR3 is as TCRdb lists it. The chain combines TRBV29-1 with TRBJ2-1; the table's TRBD2 call for D was not verified on the DNA. The CDR3 spans 13 residues, counting both ends. Germline V gene data show CDR1 as SQVTM and CDR2 as ANQGSEA. The CDR3 here is CSGRTSGFNERFI.

Worth noting for this clonotype: The junction shows a germline mismatch at one end, possibly a read error. This chain joins TRBV5-6 and TRBJ1-2, with TRBD1 matching over 7 bases. CDR1 is SGHDT, CDR2 YYEEEE, per germline. The CDR3 extends over 17 amino acids. DNA for the CDR3: TGTGGCAGCAACTCCGGGACAGAGATAGCTTGGGGCTATGGCTACACCTTC. Its protein is CGSNSGTEIAWGYGYTF. The full variable domain, its missing parts supplied by reference TRBV5-6 and TRBJ1-2, is DAGVTQSPTHLIKTRGQQVTLRCSPKSGHDTVSWYQQALGQGPQFIFQYYEEEERQRGNFPDRFSGHQFPNYSSELNVNALLLGDSALYLCGSNSGTEIAWGYGYTFGSGTRLTVV.

A note on this clonotype: At one end the junction does not follow the germline gene, possibly because of a read error. The V call is TRBV11-1, the J call TRBJ1-6; D uncertain. This CDR3 is built from 13 residues. Germline-derived CDR1 and CDR2 are SGHAT and FQDESV (reference sequence). As DNA, the CDR3 is TGCGCCAGCATCCTGACACTGGTTTCACCCCTCCACTTT. This translates into CASILTLVSPLHF.

Comments on this clonotype: The junction and the germline gene differ at one end; a read error may be behind it. CDR3 sequence reads: CASSLGQTYEQYF. The CDR3 nucleotides read TGTGCCAGCAGCCTGGGACAGACCTACGAGCAATACTTC. This chain connects TRBV11-3 to TRBJ2-7, with 7 bases aligning to TRBD1. This CDR3 region has 13 residues. Germline V gene lookup returns CDR1 SGHNT and CDR2 YENEEA.

Comment on this clonotype: A read error is likely, as this CDR3 ends without the conserved phenylalanine or tryptophan. The rearrangement uses TRBV29-1 and TRBJ2-5; possibly TRBD2 for D (7 bases). Between the trimmed V and J ends, which lost 1 base and 4 bases, there was a span of 16 bases. The germline V gene encodes CDR1 SQVTM and CDR2 ANQGSEA. CDR3 length equals 15 residues. This chain's CDR3 is CSVEADGGRSETQYL. DNA for the CDR3: TGCAGCGTTGAAGCGGACGGGGGGCGATCAGAGACCCAGTACCTC.

Concerning this clonotype itself: One end of the junction does not line up with germline, which may come from a read error. The rearrangement links TRBV4-3 to TRBJ2-1; D might be TRBD2 (6 bases). Germline V CDR1 and CDR2: LGHNA, YSLEER. The CDR3 covers 15 residues. The CDR3 sequence is CASSETRESYNVQFF. The CDR3, as DNA: TGCGCCAGCAGCGAAACACGGGAGTCGTACAATGTGCAGTTCTTC.

As for this clonotype: The missing conserved phenylalanine or tryptophan at the end of this CDR3 makes a read error likely. Because the CDR3's place on the DNA is in doubt, the DNA is left out and the CDR3 is given as listed by TCRdb. J is TRBJ1-2 and V is TRBV12-3 or TRBV12-4. The CDR3 is made up of 12 amino acids, end residues included. This CDR3 is CASSSQSSGSTL.

This clonotype came up many times. The chain is built from TRBV28 and TRBJ2-3, with TRBD1 as a possible D gene (5 bases). This CDR3 spans 13 amino acids. V lost 10 bases to trimming and J lost 9 bases, with 20 bases between them. The germline V gene encodes CDR1 MDHEN and CDR2 SYDVKM. The CDR3 DNA is TGTGCCACCACCTCGACAGCCTTGGGGACGCAGTATTTT. Translation gives CATTSTALGTQYF.

This clonotype has at least ten counts. The genes are TRBV5-8 and TRBJ2-1; D call uncertain. Germline CDR1 reads SGHTS; CDR2 reads YDEGEE. This CDR3 region has 16 residues. V was shortened by 0 bases and J by 4 bases, with 14 bases between the two germline ends. The CDR3 region has the DNA TGTGCCAGCAGCTTGGGTGGAGTAAGGGCTTACAATGAGCAGTTCTTC. Translated: CASSLGGVRAYNEQFF.

To note about this clonotype: Its ends do not fully match the called genes, so a read error is possible. The chain recombines TRBV6-2 or TRBV6-3 with TRBJ2-5; D unclear. Germline values: CDR1 MNHEY, CDR2 SVGEGT. This CDR3 contains 11 residues. CDR3 in amino acids: CASNYKETQYF. The CDR3 DNA follows: TGCGCCAGCAATTATAAAGAGACCCAGTACTTC.

Comment on this clonotype: This CDR3 fails to terminate in the conserved phenylalanine or tryptophan, so it likely reflects a read error. No DNA is shown, since the ends of the CDR3 on it are uncertain; the CDR3 is the one TCRdb lists. The V call is TRBV29-1, the J call TRBJ2-1; the D call in the table, TRBD2, was not verified against the DNA. Germline-derived CDR1 and CDR2 are SQVTM and ANQGSEA. The CDR3 has 15 residues if both end residues are counted. CDR3 residues: CGVGLAGGFYNEQFL.

This chain joins TRBV5-4 and TRBJ1-5, with a possible D match to TRBD1 (5 bases). This CDR3 spans 13 amino acids. Trimming removed 6 bases at V and 2 bases at J, with 9 bases between. CDR1 is SGHNT and CDR2 is YYREEE in the germline V gene (reference sequence). The CDR3 loop reads CASNRDGNQPQHF. The CDR3 DNA follows: TGTGCCAGCAATAGGGACGGCAATCAGCCCCAGCATTTT.

On this clonotype: Germline and junction disagree at one end, which may indicate a read error. The chain links TRBV11-2 to TRBJ2-7, with D maybe TRBD2 (5 bases). The CDR3 is made up of 13 amino acids. CDR1 SGHAT and CDR2 FQNNGV come from the germline V gene. Here the CDR3 DNA reads TGTACCAGCAGCTCTAGCCAGCCCTACGAGCAGTACTTC. Translated: CTSSSSQPYEQYF.

Only one count was recorded for this clonotype. One end of the junction is discordant with germline, which a read error may explain. Here the CDR3 DNA reads TGTGCCAGCAGTCAAGCAGATTTGAACACTGAAGCTTACTTT. Translating it yields CASSQADLNTEAYF. The J gene is TRBJ1-1, the V gene TRBV14; D remains unclear. In germline, CDR1 is SGHDN, CDR2 FVKESK. The CDR3 spans 14 residues.

The chain recombines TRBV12-1 with TRBJ2-7; the D call of TRBD1 is as the table states it, not checked on the DNA. TRBV12-1 is a documented pseudogene. This CDR3 has 16 amino acids. The CDR3 sequence: CASSFFGGQIAYEHYF. CDR3 in DNA: TGTGCCAGCAGCTTTTTCGGAGGACAGATAGCCTACGAGCATTACTTC.

Concerning this clonotype itself: One end of the junction fails to match germline, which may point to a read error. The genes are TRBV13 and TRBJ2-3; TRBD1 matches at 12 bases. CDR3 length: 15 residues. The germline CDR1 and CDR2 sequences are PRHDT and FYEKMQ (reference sequence). CDR3 in amino acids: CTSSPGTGGTDRQYF. The CDR3 DNA is TGTACCAGCAGCCCTGGGACAGGGGGCACAGATAGGCAGTATTTT.

This chain joins TRBV19 and TRBJ1-1; D remains ambiguous. CDR3 length: 15 amino acids. Trimming shortened V by 4 bases and J by 5 bases, and 17 bases separated the two germline ends. Germline CDR1 is LNHDA and CDR2 is SQIVND (reference sequence). The CDR3 nucleotides read TGTGCCAGTAGTACGGGCTCTAGTGGAGAAACTGAAGCTTTCTTT. Translating gives CASSTGSSGETEAFF.

The chain uses TRBV5-8 and TRBJ2-2, with unresolved D. The V and J ends lost 8 bases and 6 bases respectively, with 20 bases between them. CDR3 size: 15 residues. CDR1 is SGHTS and CDR2 is YDEGEE in the germline V gene. The CDR3 protein is CASGLGVGPPGELFF. In nucleotides, the CDR3 is TGTGCCAGTGGCTTGGGTGTAGGGCCCCCCGGGGAGCTGTTTTTT.

The chain combines TRBV12-3 or TRBV12-4 with TRBJ2-3, with 11 bases lining up with TRBD2. This CDR3 contains 15 residues. The ends lost 6 bases at V and 3 bases at J; junction bases unmatched: 5. This chain's CDR3 is CASRVAGGNTDTQYF. CDR3 DNA sequence: TGTGCCAGCAGGGTAGCGGGAGGGAATACAGATACGCAGTATTTT.

This chain uses TRBV29-1 with TRBJ2-1; 10 bases are shared with TRBD2. Trimming at V came to 5 bases and at J to 3 bases, leaving 7 bases not matched to a gene. In germline, CDR1 is SQVTM, CDR2 ANQGSEA. This CDR3 has 15 amino acids. In DNA, the CDR3 is TGCAGCGTTAGAGTAGCGGGAGGATTCTACAATGAGCAGTTCTTC. Amino acids: CSVRVAGGFYNEQFF.

CDR3 DNA: TGCAGTGTTCAAGGACAGGGTAGCACCGGGGAGCTGTTTTTT. Translated: CSVQGQGSTGELFF. The chain joins TRBV29-1 to TRBJ2-2, with 8 bases fitting TRBD1. Per germline, CDR1 SQVTM and CDR2 ANQGSEA. CDR3 length: 14 amino acids.

Comments on this clonotype: An end of the junction differs from the germline gene, which may be a read error. This chain links TRBV11-1 with TRBJ2-7, with D perhaps matching TRBD2 (6 bases). This CDR3 has 15 residues. Per the germline V gene, CDR1 is SGHAT and CDR2 is FQDESV (reference sequence). For the CDR3, the DNA is TGCGTCAGCAACTCATCCCGGGACTCCTCCTACGAGCAGTACTTC. Its protein is CVSNSSRDSSYEQYF.

With respect to this clonotype: Relative to the germline gene, one junction end is altered; a read error may explain this. The chain uses TRBV10-3 and TRBJ2-5, with 7 nucleotides matching TRBD1. Germline CDR1 and CDR2: ENHRY and SYGVKD. This CDR3 has 15 amino acids. The CDR3, as DNA: TGCGCCATCAGTACCGTTACAGGGGACCAAGAGACCCAGTACTTC. This translates into CAISTVTGDQETQYF.

A note on this clonotype: The CDR3 ends on some other residue instead of the conserved phenylalanine or tryptophan, so this is likely a read error. This chain links TRBV29-1 with TRBJ2-2, with TRBD2 matching over 7 bases. Germline loops: CDR1 SQVTM, CDR2 ANQGSEA. CDR3 length equals 14 residues. CDR3 nucleotides: TGCAGCGTTGCTCTGGGGGGGGATGCCGGGGAACTGTTTATT. Protein sequence: CSVALGGDAGELFI.

As regards this clonotype: Sequence at one end of the junction differs from germline and may be a read error. V usage is TRBV4-1 and J usage is TRBJ2-1, with D perhaps TRBD2 (6 bases). Germline CDR1 is MGHRA and CDR2 is YSYEKL. The CDR3 has 15 amino acids. The CDR3 sequence: CASSPHCGIHNEQFF. In DNA form, the CDR3 reads TGTGCCAGCAGCCCTCATTGCGGGATTCACAATGAGCAGTTCTTC.

Comment on this clonotype: An end of the junction does not agree with germline; a read error may underlie this. The gene calls are TRBV4-2 and TRBJ2-1, with D perhaps TRBD1 (6 bases). CDR1 and CDR2 from the germline V gene are LGHNA and YNFKEQ. CDR3 length: 16 amino acids. CDR3 DNA sequence: TGTGCCAGCAGCCAAGAACAGGGAAGCTCCTACAATGAGGAGTTCTTC. This gives the protein CASSQEQGSSYNEEFF.

Points on this clonotype: At one of its ends the junction is not consistent with the germline gene, which may arise from a read error. V gene TRBV4-2 combines with J gene TRBJ2-1; 8 bases are shared with TRBD1. Germline V gene sequence: CDR1 LGHNA, CDR2 YNFKEQ. This CDR3 spans 15 amino acids. The CDR3 here is CANSRDFGQGIEQFF. The CDR3 DNA reads TGTGCCAACAGCCGAGATTTCGGACAGGGAATTGAGCAGTTCTTC.